This TCR beta chain is drawn from a study of regulatory T cells in long-lasting Graves disease. As for time point: persistent/refractory GD, antithyroid drugs over 5 years with positive TRAb. PBMC RNA was the source of the TCR library. Construction of the TCR beta libraries employed iRepertoire HTBI primers in conjunction with Arm-PCR of CDR3 regions. TCRdb called the multiplex PCR reads again in MiXCR, with one record for every CDR3 protein. This sample has about 470,000 distinct CDR3 sequences; about a fifth occur once, and the top ten carry over 6%. This CDR3 is 13 amino acids long. V trimming: 6 bases; J trimming: 1 base; junction bases outside the gene matches: 0. The table lists this clonotype with many counts.

This clonotype was obtained from a female donor with Graves disease. Sequenced here: peripheral blood mononuclear cells (PBMCs), sampled when the disease was refractory, from a patient treated with antithyroid drugs. The chain uses TRBV12-3 or TRBV12-4 and TRBJ1-1; 9 positions agree with TRBD1. The CDR3 nucleotides read TGTGCCAGCAGGGACAGGGGGAACACTGAAGCTTTCTTT. This translates into CASRDRGNTEAFF.